This T cell receptor beta chain comes out of a study of blood T cell repertoires in COVID-19. Across the whole study: Acute-phase and convalescent COVID-19 samples originated in the United States, Italy and Spain.

Germline V gene data show CDR1 as SNHLY and CDR2 as FYNNEI. Trimming stripped 6 bases from V and 0 bases from J, with 3 bases between. This CDR3 spans 11 amino acids. While infection was still active, Seattle patients were enrolled and then followed longitudinally. Measured with immunoSEQ multiplex PCR; TCRdb has only the in-frame clones, and not every one. Of about 480,000 clones in the sample, 89% were seen once. The chain has TRBV2 and TRBJ2-7; the D is unclear. This clonotype originated in a man in his late teens or twenties with COVID-19, enrolled during active disease. Sequencing was done on a sample of peripheral blood. CDR3 region: CASRYSYEQYF. The CDR3 nucleotides read TGTGCCAGCAGATACTCCTACGAGCAGTACTTC.